This T cell receptor beta chain was documented in a study of blood T cell repertoires in COVID-19. Study-wide context: Acute and convalescent COVID-19 specimens originated in the United States, Italy and Spain. T cells, B-cell-depleted T cells, or PBMCs supplied cDNA or gDNA.

Germline CDR1 and CDR2: KGHDR and SFDVKD. This CDR3 region has 14 residues. V was clipped by 8 bases and J by 6 bases; unmatched bases: 12. Under the authors' procedure: Counts of nucleated cells, estimated from reference gene primer amplification, were obtained. TCRdb's copy holds only in-frame clones and misses some; the assay was immunoSEQ multiplex PCR. V, J and clone size were drawn from that table, and D and trimming were deduced from the DNA. The sample lists over 300,000 clones; more than 75% were seen once. The chain links TRBV24-1 to TRBJ2-7; 7 bases are shared with TRBD2. Material: peripheral blood. The receptor was isolated from a woman aged 45-59 years with acute or convalescent COVID-19. The CDR3 nucleotides read TGTGCCACCAAGGTAGCGGGCAGACTTGGCGAGCAGTACTTC. This codes for CATKVAGRLGEQYF.